This entry lists 4 T cell receptor beta chains sequenced from one sample in a study of T cells after yellow fever vaccination. TCRdb re-derived calls from the 5' RACE reads in MiXCR, one entry per CDR3 protein. The data show 200,000 to 300,000 distinct CDR3 sequences, roughly 6.8% seen once. Sequences were derived from CD4+ T cells sorted from PBMCs, sampled on the day of the yellow fever booster vaccination. The receptors here all came from a man aged 25 to 45 who received the YFV17D yellow fever vaccine.

This clonotype was counted between two and nine times. This chain joins TRBV7-2 and TRBJ2-1, with D possibly called TRBD1 or TRBD2 (5 bases each). V was trimmed by 4 bases and J by 3 bases, leaving 13 bases between them. The CDR3 covers 15 residues. Germline V gene data show CDR1 as SGHTA and CDR2 as FQGNSA. CDR3 sequence reads: CASSSGWGNYNEQFF. The CDR3, as DNA: TGTGCCAGCAGCTCAGGGTGGGGGAACTACAATGAGCAGTTCTTC.

This clonotype has a count of ten or more. The chain combines TRBV10-3 with TRBJ2-5, with D hard to call. With 3 bases removed from V and 0 bases from J, the gap between germline ends came to 8 bases. Germline V gene lookup returns CDR1 ENHRY and CDR2 SYGVKD. The CDR3 totals 14 residues. Here the CDR3 reads CAISDRMYQETQYF. DNA for the CDR3: TGTGCCATCAGTGACCGGATGTACCAAGAGACCCAGTACTTC.

This clonotype appeared many times. The DNA of the CDR3 is TGTGCTAGTGGTCTTGGGACTTTCCACACCCAGTACTTC. Protein sequence: CASGLGTFHTQYF. This chain links TRBV12-5 with TRBJ2-5, with a weak D call TRBD2 (6 bases). Germline V CDR1 and CDR2: LGHNT, FRNRAP. The CDR3 consists of 13 residues. Trimming removed 5 bases from V and 8 bases from J, with 15 bases in between.

The rearrangement uses TRBV7-2 and TRBJ2-7; D uncertain. The CDR3 contains 14 residues. V shed 3 bases and J shed 3 bases, with 12 bases lying between them. Germline V gene lookup returns CDR1 SGHTA and CDR2 FQGNSA. As DNA, the CDR3 is TGTGCCAGCAGCTTGGGTTGGGCTGTCTACGAGCAGTACTTC. Translation gives CASSLGWAVYEQYF.